This T cell receptor (beta chain) was documented in a study of shared clonotypes between healthy human individuals. The CDR3 runs 16 residues. V was cut by 2 bases and J by 8 bases, with 22 bases left in between. The germline V gene has CDR1 SGDLS and CDR2 YYNGEE. Clones were read by immunoSEQ multiplex PCR, and TCRdb kept only the in-frame ones, dropping some. The sample has about 490,000 clones, approximately 78% seen once. V usage is TRBV9 and J usage is TRBJ1-2; D might be TRBD1 (5 bases). This receptor was obtained from a woman in her 40s in good health. Some clones in this sample may be carry-over from other donors' samples. Material for sequencing was PBMCs. CDR3 amino acids: CASSVDGRTRGWGYTF. The CDR3 bases are TGTGCCAGCAGCGTTGACGGACGGACGAGGGGTTGGGGCTACACCTTC.